This T cell receptor beta chain was sequenced during a study of blood T cell repertoires in COVID-19. Study-level background: The analysed material was cDNA or gDNA that came from T cells, B-cell-depleted T cells, or PBMCs.

Methods used by the authors: Amplified reference gene primers provided the basis for estimating nucleated cell counts. The assay was immunoSEQ multiplex PCR, and TCRdb's table has in-frame clones only and misses some. That table gives V, J and clone size, and the DNA gave D and trimming. The sample has about 250,000 clones, roughly 86% seen once. This clone has a handful of counts. Germline V gene data show CDR1 as SNHLY and CDR2 as FYNNEI. V was clipped by 3 bases and J by 4 bases; unmatched bases: 3. CDR3 length equals 15 residues. The chain is built from TRBV2 and TRBJ1-6; 7 bases are shared with TRBD1. This clonotype was sampled from an elderly woman with COVID-19, enrolled during active disease. The sample consisted of peripheral blood. CDR3 nucleotides: TGTGCCAGCAGTGACAGGGACAGATATAATTCACCCCTCCACTTT. Its translation is CASSDRDRYNSPLHF.